This paragraph covers one TCR beta chain sequence. The CDR3 extends over 17 amino acids. Germline lookup yields CDR1 SGHTA and CDR2 FQGTGA. V dropped 5 bases and J dropped 1; count of bases not matched to a gene: 11. Before they entered the study, exposed participants had met a COVID-19 case within 2 weeks. This sample was included in a study of blood T cell repertoires in COVID-19. At the level of the study: Sites across the United States, Italy and Spain contributed samples from acute and convalescent COVID-19.

Authors' data handling: Reference gene primer amplification gave nucleated cell count estimates. The assay was immunoSEQ multiplex PCR, and TCRdb's table has in-frame clones only and misses some. Clone size and the V and J calls come from that table; the DNA yielded D and trimming. The table has approximately 380,000 clones, approximately 93% seen once; the top ten hold roughly 0.9%. The sequence derives from a woman aged 40 to 50 who had been exposed to COVID-19. The sequencing input was PBMCs or T cells enriched from blood (not recorded which). The chain uses TRBV7-3 and TRBJ2-3, with 8 nucleotides matching TRBD2. This CDR3 reads CASSPRAGANRTDTQYF. CDR3 DNA sequence: TGTGCCAGCAGCCCTAGAGCGGGGGCCAATCGCACAGATACGCAGTATTTT.